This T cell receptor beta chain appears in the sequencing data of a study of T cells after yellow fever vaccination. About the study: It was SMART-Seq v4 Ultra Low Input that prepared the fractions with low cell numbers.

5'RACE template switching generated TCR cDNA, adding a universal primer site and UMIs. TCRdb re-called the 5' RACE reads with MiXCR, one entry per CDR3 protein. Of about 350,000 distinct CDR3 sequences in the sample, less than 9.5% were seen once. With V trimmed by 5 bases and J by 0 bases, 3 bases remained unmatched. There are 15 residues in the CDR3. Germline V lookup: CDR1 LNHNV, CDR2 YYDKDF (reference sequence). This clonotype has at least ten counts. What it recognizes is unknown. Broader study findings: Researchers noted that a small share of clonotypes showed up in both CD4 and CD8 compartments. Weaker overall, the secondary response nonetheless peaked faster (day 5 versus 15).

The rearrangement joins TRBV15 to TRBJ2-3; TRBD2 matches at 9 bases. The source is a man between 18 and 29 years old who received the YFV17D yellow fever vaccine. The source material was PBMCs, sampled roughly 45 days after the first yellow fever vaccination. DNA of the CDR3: TGTGCCACCAGCGGAGGACTAGCGAGCACAGATACGCAGTATTTT. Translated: CATSGGLASTDTQYF.